What follows are 7 T cell receptor beta chains derived from one specimen sequenced in a study of T cells in localized non-small cell lung cancer. Assay: immunoSEQ multiplex PCR; the TCRdb copy retains only in-frame clones and omits some. The sample lists 20,000 to 25,000 clones; over 70% were seen once. Source: PBMCs, taken before any cancer treatment. The source is a man between 40 and 75 years old with stage II squamous cell lung carcinoma.

The rearrangement joins TRBV19 to TRBJ2-7, with 8 bases that match TRBD1. The CDR3 is 15 residues long. J gave up 2 bases and V 5 bases, and 8 bases lay outside the gene matches. Germline values: CDR1 LNHDA, CDR2 SQIVND (reference sequence). The CDR3 protein is CASSYGTGLTYEQYF. As DNA, the CDR3 is TGTGCCAGTAGTTACGGGACAGGTCTTACCTACGAGCAGTACTTC. The full variable domain, with the rest looked up from reference TRBV19 and TRBJ2-7, is DGGITQSPKYLFRKEGQNVTLSCEQNLNHDAMYWYRQDPGQGLRLIYYSQIVNDFQKGDIAEGYSVSREKKESFPLTVTSAQKNPTAFYLCASSYGTGLTYEQYFGPGTRLTVT.

This clone was observed a handful of times. The chain has TRBV10-2 and TRBJ1-1; D not certain. CDR3 length: 11 residues. V was cut by 8 bases and J by 5 bases, with 9 bases left in between. Germline V CDR1 and CDR2: WSHSY, SAAADI. The CDR3 region has the DNA TGCGCCAGCGCCCAAAGGACTGAAGCTTTCTTT. Amino acid sequence: CASAQRTEAFF.

The rearrangement links TRBV10-3 to TRBJ2-1; 13 bases agree with TRBD2. This CDR3 contains 15 residues. Germline V gives CDR1 ENHRY, CDR2 SYGVKD. Trimming took 2 bases from V and 9 from J; bases not matched to a gene: 4. The DNA for the CDR3 is TGTGCCATCAGTGAGCCGGGACTAGCGGGAACTGAGCAGTTCTTC. It translates to CAISEPGLAGTEQFF.

The J gene is TRBJ1-5, the V gene TRBV19, with no clear D. The germline CDR1 and CDR2 sequences are LNHDA and SQIVND (reference sequence). V lost 6 bases and J lost 2, with 8 bases in between. CDR3 length: 13 residues. Here the CDR3 reads CASSTGRNQPQHF. The DNA of the CDR3 is TGTGCCAGTAGCACCGGACGCAATCAGCCCCAGCATTTT.

The rearrangement uses TRBV30 and TRBJ1-2; a possible D gene is TRBD1 (6 bases). This CDR3 has 11 residues. The V and J ends lost 5 bases and 8 bases respectively, with 12 bases between them. Germline CDR1 and CDR2: GTSNPN and SVGIG (reference sequence). The CDR3 loop is CAWYTGSGYTF. The CDR3 DNA reads as TGTGCCTGGTATACAGGGAGCGGCTACACCTTC.

This clone appeared a single time. V and J are TRBV2 and TRBJ1-1, with a tentative D call TRBD1 (6 bases). V lost 6 bases and J 1 base, leaving 12 bases between the germline ends. This CDR3 spans 14 amino acids. Germline-derived CDR1 and CDR2 are SNHLY and FYNNEI. In nucleotides, the CDR3 is TGTGCCAGCAGCCCCAAGGGGGGGAACACTGAAGCTTTCTTT. It yields the protein CASSPKGGNTEAFF.

CDR3 DNA sequence: TGCGCCAGCAGCTCGGTAGATACGCAGTATTTT. This encodes CASSSVDTQYF. This sequence joins TRBV5-1 and TRBJ2-3; D not certain. The CDR3 length is 11 residues. The germline V gene encodes CDR1 SGHRS and CDR2 YFSETQ. V was shortened by 3 bases and J by 5 bases, with 4 bases between the two germline ends.